These 15 T cell receptor beta chains were sequenced from one sample in a study of blood T cell repertoires in COVID-19 (dated by TCRdb to about 2020). The library was produced with the immunoSEQ multiplex PCR assay. TCRdb retrieved this table from immuneACCESS and kept in-frame rearrangements only. Not all clones are present; in checked studies, unresolved V genes account for under half, and no reason is known for the remainder. The sample records 150,000 to 200,000 clones, roughly nine tenths of which are singletons. 1.9% of the sample is taken by the ten largest. Sequencing used peripheral blood. Every receptor here comes from a man aged 18-30 years who had recovered from COVID-19.

This clone was seen once. The chain joins TRBV5-4 to TRBJ2-5; D unresolved. This CDR3 spans 12 amino acids. The germline V gene has CDR1 SGHNT and CDR2 YYREEE (reference sequence). The V end lost 4 bases, the J end lost 4 bases, and 8 bases lay between the germline ends. The CDR3 nucleotides read TGTGCCAGCAGCCCGGAGACAGAGACCCAGTACTTC. Amino acids: CASSPETETQYF.

This clone has more than one count but fewer than ten. This chain joins TRBV9 and TRBJ2-7; the D gene is possibly TRBD1 (5 bases). With 4 bases removed from V and 4 bases from J, the gap between germline ends came to 15 bases. The CDR3 sequence is 14 residues long. Germline CDR1 SGDLS, CDR2 YYNGEE. The CDR3 sequence is CASSLMERGYEQYF. The CDR3, as DNA: TGTGCCAGCAGCCTTATGGAAAGGGGATACGAGCAGTACTTC.

CDR3 in DNA: TGTGCCAGCAGCCCGAAAAAATGGACTAGCGGGGGGGACAATGAGCAGTTCTTC. The encoded protein is CASSPKKWTSGGDNEQFF. The rearrangement links TRBV7-2 to TRBJ2-1; 15 bases are a match to TRBD2. CDR1 SGHTA and CDR2 FQGNSA come from the germline V gene. CDR3 length: 18 residues. V lost 5 bases and J lost 5; bases outside the gene matches: 10. Drawing the rest from reference TRBV7-2 and TRBJ2-1, the complete variable domain is GAGVSQSPSNKVTEKGKDVELRCDPISGHTALYWYRQSLGQGLEFLIYFQGNSAPDKSGLPSDRFSAERTGGSVSTLTIQRTQQEDSAVYLCASSPKKWTSGGDNEQFFGPGTRLTVL.

The chain joins TRBV5-4 to TRBJ1-1; TRBD1 aligns across 8 bases. Trimming cost V 5 bases and J 2 bases; bases outside gene matches: 11. The CDR3 has 16 residues. Germline loops: CDR1 SGHNT, CDR2 YYREEE (reference sequence). CDR3 sequence: CASRNRDRSLNTEAFF. In DNA form, the CDR3 reads TGTGCCAGCAGGAACCGGGACAGGAGTCTAAACACTGAAGCTTTCTTT.

This chain connects TRBV5-6 to TRBJ2-1; TRBD2 aligns across 13 bases. The germline V gene encodes CDR1 SGHDT and CDR2 YYEEEE. Trimming at V came to 4 bases and at J to 4 bases, leaving 11 bases not matched to a gene. The CDR3 extends over 18 amino acids. The CDR3 sequence is CASSRRTSGSRQYNEQFF. The CDR3 region has the DNA TGTGCCAGCAGCCGACGGACTAGCGGGAGTCGGCAATACAATGAGCAGTTCTTC.

As concerns this clone: At one of its ends the junction is not consistent with the germline gene, which may arise from a read error. This chain joins TRBV27 and TRBJ2-7, with 14 bases aligning to TRBD2. CDR1 and CDR2 from the germline V gene are MNHEY and SMNVEV (reference sequence). There are 12 residues in the CDR3. Written as DNA, the CDR3 is TGTGCCAGCAGTTCGGGACTAGCGGGAGAGATTTTC. This codes for CASSSGLAGEIF.

The gene calls are TRBV18 and TRBJ1-5; 7 bases align to TRBD1. This CDR3 region has 17 residues. Germline V gives CDR1 KGHSH, CDR2 LQKENI. Germline trimming cut 2 bases from V and 6 bases from J; bases unmatched to any gene: 13. Here the CDR3 reads CASSPIGVLQGIQPQHF. In nucleotides, the CDR3 is TGTGCCAGCTCACCAATCGGGGTTCTACAGGGGATTCAGCCCCAGCATTTT.

The J gene is TRBJ2-3, the V gene TRBV19; TRBD1 matches 9 bases. This CDR3 contains 13 residues. CDR1 and CDR2 from the germline V gene are LNHDA and SQIVND (reference sequence). Trimming cost V 4 bases and J 10 bases; bases outside gene matches: 6. The CDR3 coding sequence is TGTGCCAGTAGTAACAGGGGGCAATCGGCGCAGTATTTT. This sequence encodes CASSNRGQSAQYF.

The chain has TRBV6-5 and TRBJ1-6, with D tentatively TRBD1 (6 bases). V lost 2 bases and J lost 8, with 13 bases in between. Germline lookup yields CDR1 MNHEY and CDR2 SVGAGI. The CDR3 runs to 15 residues. CDR3 DNA: TGTGCCAGCAGTTACGGGCAGGGGCCGTATTCACCCCTCCACTTT. This sequence encodes CASSYGQGPYSPLHF.

The chain combines TRBV7-2 with TRBJ1-1, with 8 bases fitting TRBD1. The J segment lost 6 bases and the V segment lost 1 base, leaving 4 bases of the junction unmatched. Germline loops: CDR1 SGHTA, CDR2 FQGNSA. The CDR3 sequence is 14 residues long. The chain's CDR3 is CASSLGQGLPEAFF. As DNA, the CDR3 is TGTGCCAGCAGCTTAGGACAGGGGCTCCCTGAAGCTTTCTTT.

This rearrangement joins TRBV2 to TRBJ1-4; D is unclear. This CDR3 region has 12 residues. The germline V and J ends were trimmed by 7 bases and 13 bases, with 16 bases remaining between them. The V gene's germline CDR1 is SNHLY and CDR2 FYNNEI. The CDR3 reads CASNNGPEGLFF. The CDR3 bases are TGTGCCAGCAACAACGGTCCGGAGGGACTGTTTTTT. Variable domain in full (rest from reference TRBV2 and TRBJ1-4): EPEVTQTPSHQVTQMGQEVILRCVPISNHLYFYWYRQILGQKVEFLVSFYNNEISEKSEIFDDQFSVERPDGSNFTLKIRSTKLEDSAMYFCASNNGPEGLFFGSGTQLSVL.

The DNA of the CDR3 is TGTGCCAGCAGCGTAGACGGAGCGAGCTCCTACGAGCAGTACTTC. Amino acids: CASSVDGASSYEQYF. The chain joins TRBV9 to TRBJ2-7; no firm D call. V shed 0 bases and J shed 0 bases, with 10 bases lying between them. Germline-derived CDR1 and CDR2 are SGDLS and YYNGEE. The CDR3 loop spans 15 amino acids.

The V call is TRBV6-2 or TRBV6-3, the J call TRBJ2-1, with TRBD1 identical over 9 bases. The junction had 15 bases not matched to a gene; V was cut back by 3 bases and J by 0 bases. The CDR3 covers 20 residues. CDR1 is MNHEY and CDR2 is SVGEGT in the germline V gene. The CDR3 region is CASSYIGDRVGPSSYNEQFF. CDR3 coding DNA: TGTGCCAGCAGTTATATTGGGGACAGGGTTGGCCCGAGCTCCTACAATGAGCAGTTCTTC.

The V and J genes are TRBV19 and TRBJ2-6, with a weak D call TRBD2 (5 bases). This CDR3 spans 15 amino acids. With 6 bases removed from V and 1 base from J, the gap between germline ends came to 10 bases. Germline-derived CDR1 and CDR2 are LNHDA and SQIVND (reference sequence). The chain's CDR3 is CASRTGSSGANVLTF. The CDR3 nucleotides read TGTGCCAGTAGGACGGGGTCTTCTGGGGCCAACGTCCTGACTTTC.

The chain is built from TRBV29-1 and TRBJ1-1; 9 nucleotides line up with TRBD1. The CDR3 totals 14 residues. V shed 6 bases, J shed 1 base, and the junction held 6 bases outside the gene matches. Germline V CDR1 and CDR2: SQVTM, ANQGSEA. The CDR3 sequence: CSVHSGQGNTEAFF. The CDR3 DNA follows: TGCAGCGTGCATTCGGGACAGGGGAACACTGAAGCTTTCTTT.